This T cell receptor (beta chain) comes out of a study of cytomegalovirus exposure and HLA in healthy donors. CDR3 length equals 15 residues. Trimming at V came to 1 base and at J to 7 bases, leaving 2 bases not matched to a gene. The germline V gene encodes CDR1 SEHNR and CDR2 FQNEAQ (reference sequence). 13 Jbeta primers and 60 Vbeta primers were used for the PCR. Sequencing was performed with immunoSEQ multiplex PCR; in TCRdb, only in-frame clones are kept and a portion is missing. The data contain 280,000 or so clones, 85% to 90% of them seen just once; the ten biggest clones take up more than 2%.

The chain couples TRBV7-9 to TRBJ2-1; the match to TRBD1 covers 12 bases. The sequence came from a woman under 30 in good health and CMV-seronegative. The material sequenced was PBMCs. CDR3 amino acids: CASSLEGQGANEQFF. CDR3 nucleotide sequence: TGTGCCAGCAGCTTAGAGGGACAGGGGGCGAATGAGCAGTTCTTC.